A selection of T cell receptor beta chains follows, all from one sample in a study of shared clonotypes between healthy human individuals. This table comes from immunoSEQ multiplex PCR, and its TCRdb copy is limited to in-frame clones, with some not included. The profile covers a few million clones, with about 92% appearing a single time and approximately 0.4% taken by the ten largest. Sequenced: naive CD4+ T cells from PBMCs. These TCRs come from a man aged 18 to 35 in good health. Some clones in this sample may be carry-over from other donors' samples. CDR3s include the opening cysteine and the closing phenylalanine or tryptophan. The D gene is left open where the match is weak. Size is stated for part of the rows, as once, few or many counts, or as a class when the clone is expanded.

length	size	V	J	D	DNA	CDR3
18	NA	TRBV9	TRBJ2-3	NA	TGTGCCAGCAGCGTATCTTGGGGAGGGGGCAAGGGCACAGATACGCAGTATTTT	CASSVSWGGGKGTDTQYF
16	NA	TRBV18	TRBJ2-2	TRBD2	TGTGCCAGCTCCCCCGGACTAGCGGGGGTCACCGGGGAGCTGTTTTTT	CASSPGLAGVTGELFF
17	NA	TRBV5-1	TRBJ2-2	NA	TGCGCCAGCAGCTTAGTGAATACGGGGCAGCCCTCCGGGGAGCTGTTTTTT	CASSLVNTGQPSGELFF
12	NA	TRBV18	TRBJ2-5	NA	TGTGCCAGCTCAGCCAACCAAGAGACCCAGTACTTC	CASSANQETQYF
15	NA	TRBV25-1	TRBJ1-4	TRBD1	TGTGCCAGCAGTGCAAACGACAGGGGTAATGAAAAACTGTTTTTT	CASSANDRGNEKLFF
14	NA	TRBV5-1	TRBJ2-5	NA	TGCGCCAGCAGCTTCACCGGGATGCAAGAGACCCAGTACTTC	CASSFTGMQETQYF
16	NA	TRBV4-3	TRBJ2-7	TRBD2	TGCGCCAGCAGCCCCGCCCGGGGGGGGACCCCCTACCAGCAGTACTTC	CASSPARGGTPYQQYF
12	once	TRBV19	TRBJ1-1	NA	TGTGCCAGTAGTTGGGGCCCGAGTGAAGCTTTCTTT	CASSWGPSEAFF
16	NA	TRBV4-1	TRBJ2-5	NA	TGCGCCAGCAGCCACCAACAGGGAGGTAGTCGAGAGACCCAGTACTTC	CASSHQQGGSRETQYF
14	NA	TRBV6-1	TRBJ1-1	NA	TGTGCCAGCAGGGGGGGCAGGCCGAACACTGAAGCTTTCTTT	CASRGGRPNTEAFF
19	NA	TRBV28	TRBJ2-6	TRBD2	TGTGCCAGCAGTTTAAATCGCGGTGTCGGGGGGTCTGGGGCCAACGTCCTGACTTTC	CASSLNRGVGGSGANVLTF
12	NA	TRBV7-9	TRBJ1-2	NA	TGTGCCAGCAGCTTAGAGGGGGGTGGCTACACCTTC	CASSLEGGGYTF
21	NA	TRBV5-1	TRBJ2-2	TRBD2	TGCGCCAGCAGCTTGGTTTTCGGACTAGCGGGGAACTTACCGAACACCGGGGAGCTGTTTTTT	CASSLVFGLAGNLPNTGELFF
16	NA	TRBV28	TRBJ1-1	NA	TGTGCCAGCAGTTTGCCGGCCCCGCGGGGGAACACTGAAGCTTTCTTT	CASSLPAPRGNTEAFF
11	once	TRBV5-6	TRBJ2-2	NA	TGTGCCAGCAGCCGTACAGGGGAGCTGTTTTTT	CASSRTGELFF
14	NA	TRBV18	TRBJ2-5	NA	TGTGCCAGCTCACCATGGGGGGCTCAAGAGACCCAGTACTTC	CASSPWGAQETQYF
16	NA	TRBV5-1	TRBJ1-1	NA	TGCGCCAGCAGCTTGGGGAACAGCGACACGAACACTGAAGCTTTCTTT	CASSLGNSDTNTEAFF
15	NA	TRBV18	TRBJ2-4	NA	TGTGCCAGCTCCCCCGGACAGCTAGCCAAAAACATTCAGTACTTC	CASSPGQLAKNIQYF
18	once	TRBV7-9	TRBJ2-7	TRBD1	TGTGCCAGCAGCCCGTTGGGGCGAAGGACAGGGCTAAGGCTCGAGCAGTACTTC	CASSPLGRRTGLRLEQYF
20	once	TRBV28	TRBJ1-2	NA	TGTGCCAGCAGTTCCACCATCCCCTCAGGGGTAAGCCACCCTGTCTATGGCTACACCTTC	CASSSTIPSGVSHPVYGYTF
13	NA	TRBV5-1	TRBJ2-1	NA	TGCGCCAGCAGCCTGGAGTTTTTCGATGAGCAGTTCTTC	CASSLEFFDEQFF
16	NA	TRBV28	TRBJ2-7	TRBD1	TGTGCCAGCAGTATCGAACCGGGACAGGGGGTATACGAGCAGTACTTC	CASSIEPGQGVYEQYF
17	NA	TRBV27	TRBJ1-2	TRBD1	TGTGCCAGCGCAAGGGGGACAGGGGGGGTGCAGACTTATGGCTACACCTTC	CASARGTGGVQTYGYTF
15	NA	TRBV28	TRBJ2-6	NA	TGTGCCAGCACCACCCTGGGCTCTGGGGCCAACGTCCTGACTTTC	CASTTLGSGANVLTF
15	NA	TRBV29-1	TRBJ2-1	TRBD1	TGCAGCGTACGCAGACCGGGACAGGGGCGGAATGAGCAGTTCTTC	CSVRRPGQGRNEQFF
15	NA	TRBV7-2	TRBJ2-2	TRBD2	TGTGCCAGCAGCCCCGGGACTAGTTTCACCGGGGAGCTGTTTTTT	CASSPGTSFTGELFF
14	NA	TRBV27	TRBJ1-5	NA	TGTGCCAGCAGGGTTTTGGGGTCCAATCAGCCCCAGCATTTT	CASRVLGSNQPQHF
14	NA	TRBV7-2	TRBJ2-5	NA	TGTGCCAGCAGCCTCCTGACTAGGGAAGAGACCCAGTACTTC	CASSLLTREETQYF
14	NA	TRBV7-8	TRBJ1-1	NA	TGTGCCAGCAGCTTAATGGGGGGCCGCTCTGAAGCTTTCTTT	CASSLMGGRSEAFF
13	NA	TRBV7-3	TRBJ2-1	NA	TGTGCCAGCAGCTCAACTAGGGAAGATGAGCAGTTCTTC	CASSSTREDEQFF
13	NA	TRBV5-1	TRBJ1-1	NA	TGCGCCAGCAGTATCGGGGTGAACACTGAAGCTTTCTTT	CASSIGVNTEAFF
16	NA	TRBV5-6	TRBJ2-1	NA	TGTGCCAGCAGCTTGGAGTCCAGGGACTCCTACAATGAGCAGTTCTTC	CASSLESRDSYNEQFF
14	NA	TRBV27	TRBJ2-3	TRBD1	TGTGCCAGCACCCGGACAGGTAGCGCAGATACGCAGTATTTT	CASTRTGSADTQYF
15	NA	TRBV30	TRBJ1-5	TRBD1	TGTGCCTGGAGTGTACCCGGACAGGGGTCCGGGCCCCAGCATTTT	CAWSVPGQGSGPQHF
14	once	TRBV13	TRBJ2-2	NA	TGTGCCAGCAGCCCCTACGGACATTCCGGGGAGCTGTTTTTT	CASSPYGHSGELFF
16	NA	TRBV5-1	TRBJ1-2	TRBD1	TGCGCCAGCAGCTTGGTAACGGGACAGGGAGGCTATGGCTACACCTTC	CASSLVTGQGGYGYTF
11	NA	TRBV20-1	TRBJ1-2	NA	TGCAGTGCTAGAGAACCCGGGGGCTACACCTTC	CSAREPGGYTF
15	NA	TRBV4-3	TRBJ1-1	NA	TGCGCCAGCAGCCAATGGGCCAGGGCGGGCACTGAAGCTTTCTTT	CASSQWARAGTEAFF
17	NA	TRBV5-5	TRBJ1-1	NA	TGTGCCAGCAGCTATACTTGGATGCCCCCTAGGGACACTGAAGCTTTCTTT	CASSYTWMPPRDTEAFF
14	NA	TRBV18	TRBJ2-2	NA	TGTGCCAGCTCATCAAAAATGGGCACCGGGGAGCTGTTTTTT	CASSSKMGTGELFF
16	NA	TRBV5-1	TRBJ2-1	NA	TGCGCCAGCTGGGGACCTACGGAAAGAGGGCACAATGAGCAGTTCTTC	CASWGPTERGHNEQFF
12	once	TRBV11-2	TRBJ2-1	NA	TGTGCCAGCAGCCCCGCAGGGCATGAGCAGTTCTTC	CASSPAGHEQFF